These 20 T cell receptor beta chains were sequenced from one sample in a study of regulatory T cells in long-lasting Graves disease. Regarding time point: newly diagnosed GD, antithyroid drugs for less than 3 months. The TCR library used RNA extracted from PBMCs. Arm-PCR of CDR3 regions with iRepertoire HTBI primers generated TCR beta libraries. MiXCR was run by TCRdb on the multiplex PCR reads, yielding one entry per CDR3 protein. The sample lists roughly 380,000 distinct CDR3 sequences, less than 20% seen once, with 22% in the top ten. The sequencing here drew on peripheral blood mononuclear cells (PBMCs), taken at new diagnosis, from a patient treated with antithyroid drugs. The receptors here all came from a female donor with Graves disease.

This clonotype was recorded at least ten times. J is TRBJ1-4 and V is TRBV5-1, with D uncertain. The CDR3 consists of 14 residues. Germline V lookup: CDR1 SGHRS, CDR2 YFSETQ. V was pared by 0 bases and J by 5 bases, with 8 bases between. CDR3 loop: CASSLEGRNEKLFF. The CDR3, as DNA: TGCGCCAGCAGCTTGGAAGGGAGAAATGAAAAACTGTTTTTT.

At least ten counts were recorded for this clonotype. The CDR3 region is CASSLDGYRGNQYF. CDR3 sequence (DNA): TGTGCCAGCAGTTTAGACGGATACCGAGGGAACCAGTACTTC. The V and J genes are TRBV28 and TRBJ2-5; perhaps TRBD2 as D (5 bases). Trimming left V 2 bases short and J 10 bases short, with 17 bases between. Germline V lookup: CDR1 MDHEN, CDR2 SYDVKM. The CDR3 totals 14 residues.

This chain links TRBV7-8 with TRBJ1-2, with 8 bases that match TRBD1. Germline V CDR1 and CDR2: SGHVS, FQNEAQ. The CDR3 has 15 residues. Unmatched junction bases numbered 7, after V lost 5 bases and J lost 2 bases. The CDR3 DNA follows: TGTGCCAGCAGCCCCCGGACAGGGACGAACTATGGCTACACCTTC. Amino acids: CASSPRTGTNYGYTF.

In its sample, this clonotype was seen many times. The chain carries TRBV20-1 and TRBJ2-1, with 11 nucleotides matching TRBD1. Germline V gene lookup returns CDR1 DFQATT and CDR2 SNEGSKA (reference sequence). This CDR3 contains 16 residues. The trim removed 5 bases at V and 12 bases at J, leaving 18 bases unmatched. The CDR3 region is CSAYGPSGTGGSPQFF. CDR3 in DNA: TGCAGTGCTTACGGACCCTCCGGGACAGGGGGTTCACCGCAGTTCTTC.

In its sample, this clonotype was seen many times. The DNA for the CDR3 is TGTGCCAGCAGTTATACCGCGACCCCGGACAGTGAGCAGTTCTTC. Protein sequence: CASSYTATPDSEQFF. The chain has TRBV12-3 or TRBV12-4 and TRBJ2-1; D perhaps matches TRBD1 (6 bases). This CDR3 spans 15 amino acids. The V gene lost 4 bases and the J gene lost 9 bases, with 19 bases spanning the gap.

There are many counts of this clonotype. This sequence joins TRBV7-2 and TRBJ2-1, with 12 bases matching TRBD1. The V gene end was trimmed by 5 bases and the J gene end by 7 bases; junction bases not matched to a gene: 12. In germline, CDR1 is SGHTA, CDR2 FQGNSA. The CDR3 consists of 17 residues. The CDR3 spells CASSPLTGTGGKNEQFF. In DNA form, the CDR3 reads TGTGCCAGCAGCCCCTTGACCGGGACAGGGGGCAAGAATGAGCAGTTCTTC.

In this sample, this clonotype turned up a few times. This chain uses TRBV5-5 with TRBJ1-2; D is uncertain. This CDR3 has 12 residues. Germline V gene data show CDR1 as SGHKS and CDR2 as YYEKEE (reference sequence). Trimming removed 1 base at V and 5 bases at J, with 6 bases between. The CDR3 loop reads CASSLYSYGYTF. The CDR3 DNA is TGTGCCAGCAGCTTGTACAGTTATGGCTACACCTTC. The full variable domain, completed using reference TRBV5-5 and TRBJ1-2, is DAGVTQSPTHLIKTRGQQVTLRCSPISGHKSVSWYQQVLGQGPQFIFQYYEKEERGRGNFPDRFSARQFPNYSSELNVNALLLGDSALYLCASSLYSYGYTFGSGTRLTVV.

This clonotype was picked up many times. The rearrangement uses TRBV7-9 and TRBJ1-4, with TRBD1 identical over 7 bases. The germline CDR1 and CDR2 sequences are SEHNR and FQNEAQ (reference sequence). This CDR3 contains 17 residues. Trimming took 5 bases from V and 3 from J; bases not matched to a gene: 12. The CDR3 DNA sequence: TGTGCCAGCAGCCTGACAGGGTTGGGAAGTGCTAATGAAAAACTGTTTTTT. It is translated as CASSLTGLGSANEKLFF.

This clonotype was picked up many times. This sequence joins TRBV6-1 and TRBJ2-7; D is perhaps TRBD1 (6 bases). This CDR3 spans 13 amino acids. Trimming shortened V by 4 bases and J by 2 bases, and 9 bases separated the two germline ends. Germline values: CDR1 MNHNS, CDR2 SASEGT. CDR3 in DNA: TGTGCCAGCAGTGTAAGGGGGACCTACGAGCAGTACTTC. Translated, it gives CASSVRGTYEQYF.

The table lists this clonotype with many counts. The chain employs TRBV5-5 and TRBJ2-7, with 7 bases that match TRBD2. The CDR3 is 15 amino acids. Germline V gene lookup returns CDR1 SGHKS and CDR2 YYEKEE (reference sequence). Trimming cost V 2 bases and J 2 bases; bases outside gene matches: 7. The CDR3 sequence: CASSLSGGGAYEQYF. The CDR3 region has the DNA TGTGCCAGCAGCTTATCGGGCGGGGGAGCCTACGAGCAGTACTTC.

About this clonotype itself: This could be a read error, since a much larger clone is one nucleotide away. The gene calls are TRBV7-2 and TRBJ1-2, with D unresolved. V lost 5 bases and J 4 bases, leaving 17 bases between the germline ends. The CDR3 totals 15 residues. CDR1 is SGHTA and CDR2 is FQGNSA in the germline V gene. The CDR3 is CTSSPSGTDSYGYTF. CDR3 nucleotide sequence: TGTACCAGCAGCCCGTCGGGCACGGATTCCTATGGCTACACCTTC.

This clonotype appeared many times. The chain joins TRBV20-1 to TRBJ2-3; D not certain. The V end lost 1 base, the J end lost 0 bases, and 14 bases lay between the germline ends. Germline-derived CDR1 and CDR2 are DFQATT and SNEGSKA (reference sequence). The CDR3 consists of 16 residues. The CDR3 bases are TGCAGTGCTAGAGCTCTCTCGGCGTCTAGCACAGATACGCAGTATTTT. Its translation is CSARALSASSTDTQYF.

The CDR3 DNA is TGTGCCATCACCGGAGGACAGGGCTGGGGCTACACCTTC. It encodes CAITGGQGWGYTF. The chain links TRBV10-3 to TRBJ1-2; 8 bases are shared with TRBD1. This CDR3 is 13 amino acids long. With V trimmed by 7 bases and J by 8 bases, 9 bases remained unmatched. CDR1 and CDR2 from the germline V gene are ENHRY and SYGVKD.

CDR3 loop: CASSATGGRPDTQYF. CDR3 nucleotides: TGTGCCAGCAGCGCAACAGGGGGCCGGCCAGATACGCAGTATTTT. The rearrangement joins TRBV11-2 to TRBJ2-3, with 9 bases aligning to TRBD1. Trimming removed 5 bases from V and 4 bases from J; junction bases left unmatched: 7. CDR3 length equals 15 residues. Germline CDR1 and CDR2: SGHAT and FQNNGV.

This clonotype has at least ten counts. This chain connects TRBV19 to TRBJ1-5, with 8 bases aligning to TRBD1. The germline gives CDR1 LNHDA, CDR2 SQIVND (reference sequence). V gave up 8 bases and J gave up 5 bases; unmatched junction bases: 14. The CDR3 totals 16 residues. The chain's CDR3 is CASDGQGEVGDQPQHF. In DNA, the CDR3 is TGTGCCAGTGACGGACAGGGCGAGGTGGGGGATCAGCCCCAGCATTTT.

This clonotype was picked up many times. CDR3 DNA sequence: TGCGCCAGCAGCTCCGCGGGACAGCAGAACACTGAAGCTTTCTTT. Amino acids: CASSSAGQQNTEAFF. The chain carries TRBV5-1 and TRBJ1-1; 7 nucleotides agree with TRBD1. There are 15 residues in the CDR3. The junction had 6 bases not matched to a gene; V was cut back by 3 bases and J by 1 base. In germline, CDR1 is SGHRS, CDR2 YFSETQ.

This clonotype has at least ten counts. CDR3 residues: CSASSPGQGEAFF. In DNA, the CDR3 is TGCAGTGCTAGTTCCCCGGGACAGGGGGAAGCTTTCTTT. This chain uses TRBV20-1 with TRBJ1-1, with 10 bases aligning to TRBD1. Germline CDR1 DFQATT, CDR2 SNEGSKA (reference sequence). The CDR3 runs to 13 residues. Germline trimming cut 3 bases from V and 8 bases from J; bases unmatched to any gene: 6.

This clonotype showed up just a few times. The CDR3 protein is CSAPAGGRGNEKLFF. The CDR3 coding sequence is TGCAGTGCTCCGGCGGGGGGAAGGGGTAATGAAAAACTGTTTTTT. The rearrangement links TRBV20-1 to TRBJ1-4; the D gene is possibly TRBD1 (5 bases). Germline CDR1 DFQATT, CDR2 SNEGSKA (reference sequence). V was trimmed by 5 bases and J by 4 bases, leaving 17 bases between them. The CDR3 is made up of 15 amino acids.

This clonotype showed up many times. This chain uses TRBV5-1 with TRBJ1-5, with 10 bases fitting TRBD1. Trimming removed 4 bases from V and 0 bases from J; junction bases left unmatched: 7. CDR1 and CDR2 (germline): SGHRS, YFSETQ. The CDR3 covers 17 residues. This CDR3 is CASSLGQGEDSNQPQHF. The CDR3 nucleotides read TGCGCCAGCAGCCTCGGACAGGGGGAAGATAGCAATCAGCCCCAGCATTTT.

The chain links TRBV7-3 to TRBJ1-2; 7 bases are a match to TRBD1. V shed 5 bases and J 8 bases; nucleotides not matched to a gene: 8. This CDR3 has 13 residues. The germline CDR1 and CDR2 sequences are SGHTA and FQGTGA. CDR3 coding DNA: TGTGCCAGCAGCCCGACAGGGATAGAGGGCTACACCTTC. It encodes CASSPTGIEGYTF.